The clone carrying this T cell receptor (beta chain) has at least ten counts. The antigen remains unidentified. The record originates from a study of identical twins. Notes on the study in general: In cord blood, abundant beta clonotypes had fewer insertions; memory showed no trend.

In TCRdb, the 5' RACE reads were re-called with MiXCR into one record per CDR3 protein. The sample shows approximately 240,000 distinct CDR3 sequences, over 12% of them seen only once. The CDR3 is made up of 15 amino acids. CDR1 and CDR2 from the germline V gene are SGHAT and FQNNGV. Trimming pared 1 base from V and 6 bases from J, leaving 13 bases between. This TCR derives from a woman between 18 and 30 years old in good health. The sample consisted of memory (CD45RO+) T cells sorted from blood. The rearrangement joins TRBV11-2 to TRBJ2-1; no firm D call. CDR3 sequence: CASSLGPKAANEQFF. Here the CDR3 DNA reads TGTGCCAGCAGCTTAGGGCCGAAAGCAGCCAATGAGCAGTTCTTC.